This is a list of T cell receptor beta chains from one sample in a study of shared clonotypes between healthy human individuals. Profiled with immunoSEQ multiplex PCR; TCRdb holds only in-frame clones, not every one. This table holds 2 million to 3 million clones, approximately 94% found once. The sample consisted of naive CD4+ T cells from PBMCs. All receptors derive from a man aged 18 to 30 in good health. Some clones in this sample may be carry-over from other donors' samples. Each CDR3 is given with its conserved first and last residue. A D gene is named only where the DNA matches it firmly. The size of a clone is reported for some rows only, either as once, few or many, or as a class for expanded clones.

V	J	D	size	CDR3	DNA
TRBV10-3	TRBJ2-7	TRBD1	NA	CASDRGPGYEQYF	TGTGCCAGCGACAGGGGGCCGGGATACGAGCAGTACTTC
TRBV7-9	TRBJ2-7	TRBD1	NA	CASSTRDRGNGQYF	TGTGCCAGCAGCACCCGGGACAGGGGTAACGGGCAGTACTTC
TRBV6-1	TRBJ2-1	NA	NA	CASSEVSKTRSSYNEQFF	TGTGCCAGCAGTGAAGTCTCTAAGACCCGGAGCTCCTACAATGAGCAGTTCTTC
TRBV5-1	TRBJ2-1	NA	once	CASSLEVGSPAFF	TGCGCCAGCAGCTTGGAGGTCGGTAGCCCGGCTTTCTTC
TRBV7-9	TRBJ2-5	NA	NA	CASSLVFETQYF	TGTGCCAGCAGCTTAGTCTTTGAGACCCAGTACTTC
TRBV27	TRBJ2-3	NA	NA	CASSSAGWATDTQYF	TGTGCCAGCAGTTCGGCAGGGTGGGCCACAGATACGCAGTATTTT
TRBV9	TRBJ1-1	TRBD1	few	CASSVEPGGNTEAFF	TGTGCCAGCAGCGTAGAGCCAGGGGGGAACACTGAAGCTTTCTTT
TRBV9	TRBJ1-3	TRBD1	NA	CASSVVGTASRGNTIYF	TGTGCCAGCAGCGTAGTAGGGACAGCCTCAAGAGGAAACACCATATATTTT
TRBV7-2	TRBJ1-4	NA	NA	CASTDRGPQEKLFF	TGTGCCAGCACCGATCGGGGGCCTCAGGAAAAACTGTTTTTT
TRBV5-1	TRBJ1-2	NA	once	CASSLGGPSGGGYTF	TGCGCCAGCAGCTTGGGAGGTCCGTCGGGTGGTGGCTACACCTTC
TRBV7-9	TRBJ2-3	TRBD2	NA	CASSLAPSGRYIDTQYF	TGTGCCAGCAGCTTAGCCCCCAGCGGGAGGTACATAGATACGCAGTATTTT
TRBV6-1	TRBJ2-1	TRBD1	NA	CASKSGGWGEQFF	TGTGCCAGCAAATCAGGGGGCTGGGGTGAGCAGTTCTTC
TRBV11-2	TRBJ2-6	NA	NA	CASSLDRIGANVLTF	TGTGCCAGCAGCTTAGACAGGATTGGGGCCAACGTCCTGACTTTC
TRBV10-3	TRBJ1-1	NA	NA	CAISETREGSEAFF	TGTGCCATCAGTGAAACCAGGGAAGGGTCTGAAGCTTTCTTT
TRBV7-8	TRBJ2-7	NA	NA	CASSSRDPKSLRVQYF	TGTGCCAGCAGCTCTCGGGACCCAAAAAGCCTACGAGTGCAGTACTTC
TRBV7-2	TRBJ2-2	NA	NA	CASSPAGGYTGELFF	TGTGCCAGCAGCCCGGCAGGAGGATACACCGGGGAGCTGTTTTTT
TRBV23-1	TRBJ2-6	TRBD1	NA	CASSQQGDGANVLTF	TGCGCCAGCAGTCAACAGGGGGACGGGGCCAACGTCCTGACTTTC
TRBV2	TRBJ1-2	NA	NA	CASTDSPYGYTF	TGTGCCAGCACCGACAGTCCCTATGGCTACACCTTC
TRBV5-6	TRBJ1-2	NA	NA	CASSLGGPNNYGYTF	TGTGCCAGCAGCTTGGGGGGACCGAATAACTATGGCTACACCTTC
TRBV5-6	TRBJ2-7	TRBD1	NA	CASRNSGTGMLREQYF	TGTGCCAGCAGAAATTCCGGGACAGGGATGTTGCGCGAGCAGTACTTC
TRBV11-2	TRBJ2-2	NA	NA	CASSPSPTGELFF	TGTGCCAGCAGCCCAAGTCCCACCGGGGAGCTGTTTTTT
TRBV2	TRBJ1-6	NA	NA	CASSEGGPYYNSPLHF	TGTGCCAGCAGTGAAGGGGGACCCTACTATAATTCACCCCTCCACTTT
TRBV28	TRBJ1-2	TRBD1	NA	CASRVPGGAGYGYTF	TGTGCCAGCAGGGTCCCAGGGGGCGCCGGCTATGGCTACACCTTC
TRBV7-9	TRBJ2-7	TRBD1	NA	CASSLQGASDEQYF	TGTGCCAGCAGCCTCCAGGGGGCGAGTGACGAGCAGTACTTC
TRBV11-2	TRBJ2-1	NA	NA	CASSLVGSHNEQFF	TGTGCCAGCAGCTTAGTTGGTAGCCACAATGAGCAGTTCTTC
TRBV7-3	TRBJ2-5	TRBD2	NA	CASSPPGTSGETQYF	TGTGCCAGCAGCCCCCCCGGGACTAGCGGGGAGACCCAGTACTTC
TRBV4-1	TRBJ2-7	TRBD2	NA	CASSQGTSGRTYEQYF	TGCGCCTCTAGCCAGGGTACAAGCGGGAGAACCTACGAGCAGTACTTC
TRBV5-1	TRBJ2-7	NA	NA	CASSSPGSFEQYF	TGCGCCAGCAGCTCCCCCGGATCCTTCGAGCAGTACTTC
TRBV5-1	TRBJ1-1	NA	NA	CASSLPVQGRTEAFF	TGCGCCAGCAGCTTGCCTGTACAGGGACGCACTGAAGCTTTCTTT
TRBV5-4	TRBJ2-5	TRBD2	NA	CASSSGTSGPETQYF	TGTGCCAGCAGCTCGGGGACTAGCGGACCCGAGACCCAGTACTTC
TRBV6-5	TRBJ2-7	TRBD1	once	CASRRDRKSYEQYF	TGTGCCAGCAGAAGGGACAGGAAGAGCTACGAGCAGTACTTC
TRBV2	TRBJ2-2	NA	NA	CACSPSAAGELFF	TGTGCCTGCTCCCCCTCGGCGGCCGGGGAGCTGTTTTTT
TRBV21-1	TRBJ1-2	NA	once	CASSKALKPGQINYGYTF	TGTGCCAGCAGCAAAGCGCTTAAACCGGGACAGATTAACTATGGCTACACCTTC
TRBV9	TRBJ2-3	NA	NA	CASSVTSLGTDTQYF	TGTGCCAGCAGCGTTACTAGCTTGGGCACAGATACGCAGTATTTT
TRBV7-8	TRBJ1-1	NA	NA	CASSPSRGPLNTEAFF	TGTGCCAGCAGCCCCTCCAGGGGCCCCTTGAACACTGAAGCTTTCTTT
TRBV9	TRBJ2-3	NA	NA	CASSVASSPGDTQYF	TGTGCCAGCAGCGTAGCGTCAAGCCCGGGAGATACGCAGTATTTT
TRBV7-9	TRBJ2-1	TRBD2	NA	CASSPQTSVEQFF	TGTGCCAGCAGCCCTCAAACTAGCGTTGAGCAGTTCTTC
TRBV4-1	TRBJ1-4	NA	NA	CASSQLGGLTNEKLFF	TGCGCCAGCAGCCAATTGGGGGGGTTAACTAATGAAAAACTGTTTTTT
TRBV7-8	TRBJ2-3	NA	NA	CASSQVGGKDTQYF	TGTGCCAGCAGCCAGGTCGGGGGAAAGGATACGCAGTATTTT
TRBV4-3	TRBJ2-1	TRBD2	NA	CASSQGGRDNEQFF	TGCGCCAGCAGCCAAGGGGGGAGGGACAATGAGCAGTTCTTC
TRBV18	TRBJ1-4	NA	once	CASSPPRGGERNEKLFF	TGTGCCAGCTCACCACCGCGTGGGGGTGAGAGAAATGAAAAACTGTTTTTT
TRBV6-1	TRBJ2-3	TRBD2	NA	CASSERVASGRGTDTQYF	TGTGCCAGCAGTGAAAGAGTGGCTAGCGGGAGGGGGACAGATACGCAGTATTTT
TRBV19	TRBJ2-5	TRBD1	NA	CASRKQGAQETQYF	TGTGCCAGTAGAAAACAGGGGGCCCAAGAGACCCAGTACTTC
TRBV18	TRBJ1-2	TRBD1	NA	CASSPDRDGYTF	TGTGCCAGCTCACCGGACAGGGATGGCTACACCTTC
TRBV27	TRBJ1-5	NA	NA	CASSPRRYRQPQHF	TGTGCCAGCAGTCCCCGGCGGTATCGACAGCCCCAGCATTTT
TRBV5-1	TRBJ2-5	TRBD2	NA	CASSHTSGSGETQYF	TGCGCCAGCAGCCATACTAGCGGGAGCGGAGAGACCCAGTACTTC
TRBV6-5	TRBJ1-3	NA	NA	CASSYSSRSSGNTIYF	TGTGCCAGCAGTTACTCCTCCCGAAGCTCTGGAAACACCATATATTTT
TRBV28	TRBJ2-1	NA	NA	CASSSPRRTPNSGSYNEQFF	TGTGCCAGCAGTTCCCCTCGAAGGACCCCCAACTCGGGGTCCTACAATGAGCAGTTCTTC
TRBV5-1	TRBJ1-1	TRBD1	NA	CATRGQGADTEAFF	TGCGCCACCCGAGGACAGGGAGCGGACACTGAAGCTTTCTTT
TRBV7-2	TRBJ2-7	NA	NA	CASSFAGIRTYEQYF	TGTGCCAGCAGCTTCGCCGGGATAAGGACCTACGAGCAGTACTTC
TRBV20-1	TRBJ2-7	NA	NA	CSARWAEQYF	TGCAGTGCTAGGTGGGCGGAGCAGTACTTC
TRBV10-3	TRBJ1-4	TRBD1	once	CAIRKPGQNEKLFF	TGTGCCATCAGAAAGCCGGGACAGAATGAAAAACTGTTTTTT
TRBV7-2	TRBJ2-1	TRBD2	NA	CASSVGAGSSGVEQFF	TGTGCCAGCAGCGTAGGGGCGGGGTCTAGCGGGGTTGAGCAGTTCTTC
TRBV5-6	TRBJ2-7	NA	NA	CASSPGRKLQPYEQYF	TGTGCCAGCAGCCCTGGACGGAAGTTACAACCCTACGAGCAGTACTTC